Below, one TCR beta chain is given with its context. The target antigen is unknown. This specimen comes from a study of blood T cells in healthy people across ages. There are 14 residues in the CDR3. Trimming shortened V by 5 bases and J by 13 bases, and 18 bases separated the two germline ends. CDR1 is LGHDT and CDR2 is YNNKEL in the germline V gene (reference sequence). It was with a sample-barcoded 5' primer and a J-beta primer mix that a second PCR of roughly 6 to 12 cycles was run. Template switching added a 12-random-nucleotide identifier to every cDNA molecule. There were at least 2.5 million CDR3-containing paired-end reads obtained from each sample. Using its own MiXCR run on the 5' RACE reads, TCRdb lists one record per CDR3 protein. The sample lists 550,000 to 750,000 distinct CDR3 sequences, around a fifth occurring once. Study observations and caveats: Naive and antigen-experienced cells were not separated, limiting conclusive comparison. For the donors, CMV status was unknown and possibly confounded expanded clonotype changes.

The chain uses TRBV3-1 and TRBJ1-6; D is unresolved. The clonotype comes from a man aged 65-85 years in good health. Sequencing was performed on blood. Written as DNA, the CDR3 is TGTGCCAGCAGCAACCCCGGCGAGGGCGCGCCCCTCCACTTT. Amino acids: CASSNPGEGAPLHF.